These T cell receptor beta chains were read from a single sample in a study of blood T cell repertoires in COVID-19. The method was immunoSEQ multiplex PCR; TCRdb's version includes in-frame clones alone and lacks a portion of them. The sample records around 360,000 clones, about 87% being singletons. The sequencing input was peripheral blood. All receptors come from a young woman with COVID-19, enrolled during active disease. The CDR3 runs from the conserved cysteine through the conserved F or W. Fields, in order: D gene, clone size, J gene, V gene, CDR3 protein, CDR3 DNA. The D gene is left open where the match is weak. The size of a clone is reported for some rows only, either as once, few or many, or as a class for expanded clones.

d_call: TRBD1
clone_size: few
j_call: TRBJ1-5
v_call: TRBV11-1
cdr3_aa: CASSQGGNQPQHF
cdr3_nt: TGTGCCAGCAGCCAGGGGGGCAATCAGCCCCAGCATTTT

d_call: TRBD2
clone_size: .
j_call: TRBJ2-1
v_call: TRBV5-6
cdr3_aa: CASSFSVGGRMSNEQFF
cdr3_nt: TGTGCCAGCAGCTTTTCTGTAGGCGGGAGAATGAGCAATGAGCAGTTCTTC

d_call: TRBD1
clone_size: .
j_call: TRBJ2-5
v_call: TRBV20-1
cdr3_aa: CSANRGETQYF
cdr3_nt: TGCAGTGCTAACAGGGGGGAGACCCAGTACTTC

d_call: .
clone_size: .
j_call: TRBJ1-4
v_call: TRBV7-9
cdr3_aa: CASSLSLGRQLEKLFF
cdr3_nt: TGTGCCAGCAGCTTATCATTGGGGCGCCAGTTGGAAAAACTGTTTTTT

d_call: .
clone_size: .
j_call: TRBJ2-7
v_call: TRBV15
cdr3_aa: CATSRDRGSYEQYF
cdr3_nt: TGTGCCACCAGCAGGGACCGGGGTTCCTACGAGCAGTACTTC

d_call: .
clone_size: .
j_call: TRBJ1-4
v_call: TRBV21-1
cdr3_aa: CASSNRDREVRTNEKLFF
cdr3_nt: TGTGCCAGCAGCAACCGGGACAGGGAGGTGAGGACTAATGAAAAACTGTTTTTT

d_call: TRBD1
clone_size: .
j_call: TRBJ2-1
v_call: TRBV7-8
cdr3_aa: CASSLGTGVLYNEQFF
cdr3_nt: TGTGCCAGCAGCTTAGGGACAGGGGTACTCTACAATGAGCAGTTCTTC

d_call: .
clone_size: .
j_call: TRBJ1-5
v_call: TRBV28
cdr3_aa: CASSLWTDQPQHF
cdr3_nt: TGTGCCAGCAGTTTATGGACTGATCAGCCCCAGCATTTT

d_call: .
clone_size: .
j_call: TRBJ2-7
v_call: TRBV28
cdr3_aa: CASSQTGTEQYF
cdr3_nt: TGTGCCAGCAGCCAGACAGGTACTGAGCAGTACTTC

d_call: TRBD2
clone_size: .
j_call: TRBJ2-2
v_call: TRBV4-1
cdr3_aa: CASSHVPALAGDTGELFF
cdr3_nt: TGCGCCAGCAGCCATGTTCCCGCCCTAGCGGGAGACACCGGGGAGCTGTTTTTT

d_call: .
clone_size: .
j_call: TRBJ1-1
v_call: TRBV6-5
cdr3_aa: CASSHREAEAFF
cdr3_nt: TGTGCCAGCAGTCACCGGGAGGCTGAAGCTTTCTTT

d_call: TRBD2
clone_size: .
j_call: TRBJ2-7
v_call: TRBV7-2
cdr3_aa: CASSLAPGNSGRMYEQYF
cdr3_nt: TGTGCCAGCAGCTTAGCGCCCGGAAATAGCGGGAGGATGTACGAGCAGTACTTC

d_call: TRBD1
clone_size: .
j_call: TRBJ2-7
v_call: TRBV24-1
cdr3_aa: CATSESTGVSIEQYF
cdr3_nt: TGTGCCACCAGTGAATCGACAGGGGTTTCGATCGAGCAGTACTTC

d_call: .
clone_size: .
j_call: TRBJ2-1
v_call: TRBV9
cdr3_aa: CASRKGTAQGNEQFF
cdr3_nt: TGTGCCAGCAGAAAAGGGACGGCCCAGGGGAATGAGCAGTTCTTC

d_call: .
clone_size: .
j_call: TRBJ2-2
v_call: TRBV19
cdr3_aa: CASSIRTGVYTGELFF
cdr3_nt: TGTGCCAGTAGTATCAGAACGGGGGTCTACACCGGGGAGCTGTTTTTT

d_call: TRBD2
clone_size: .
j_call: TRBJ2-7
v_call: TRBV19
cdr3_aa: CASSKQAGAYEQYF
cdr3_nt: TGTGCCAGTAGTAAACAAGCGGGAGCATACGAGCAGTACTTC

d_call: .
clone_size: .
j_call: TRBJ2-3
v_call: TRBV5-5
cdr3_aa: CASSLVAQPGFPSTDTQYF
cdr3_nt: TGTGCCAGCAGCTTGGTGGCCCAGCCGGGATTCCCTAGCACAGATACGCAGTATTTT

d_call: .
clone_size: .
j_call: TRBJ1-4
v_call: TRBV5-1
cdr3_aa: CASSLDREREKLFF
cdr3_nt: TGCGCCAGCAGCTTGGACAGGGAGCGTGAAAAACTGTTTTTT

d_call: .
clone_size: .
j_call: TRBJ2-1
v_call: TRBV18
cdr3_aa: CASSPSKNGRGEQFF
cdr3_nt: TGTGCCAGCTCACCAAGCAAGAACGGGAGAGGCGAGCAGTTCTTC

d_call: .
clone_size: .
j_call: TRBJ2-3
v_call: TRBV30
cdr3_aa: CAWSVFITDTQYF
cdr3_nt: TGTGCCTGGAGTGTATTTATAACAGATACGCAGTATTTT

d_call: TRBD1
clone_size: .
j_call: TRBJ2-1
v_call: TRBV6-4
cdr3_aa: CASSEEAGQGSDEQFF
cdr3_nt: TGTGCCAGCAGTGAGGAGGCGGGACAGGGAAGTGATGAGCAGTTCTTC

d_call: .
clone_size: .
j_call: TRBJ2-7
v_call: TRBV9
cdr3_aa: CASSGEEAGKGYEQYF
cdr3_nt: TGTGCCAGCAGCGGGGAGGAGGCGGGAAAGGGGTACGAGCAGTACTTC

d_call: .
clone_size: .
j_call: TRBJ2-7
v_call: TRBV7-9
cdr3_aa: CASRYRSSYEQYF
cdr3_nt: TGTGCCAGCAGATACAGGAGCTCCTACGAGCAGTACTTC

d_call: .
clone_size: once
j_call: TRBJ2-2
v_call: TRBV6-5
cdr3_aa: CASRRQENTGELFF
cdr3_nt: TGTGCCAGCAGGCGACAGGAGAACACCGGGGAGCTGTTTTTT

d_call: .
clone_size: .
j_call: TRBJ2-7
v_call: TRBV19
cdr3_aa: CASRATGSYEQYF
cdr3_nt: TGTGCCAGTAGGGCGACAGGTTCCTACGAGCAGTACTTC

d_call: TRBD1
clone_size: .
j_call: TRBJ2-7
v_call: TRBV27
cdr3_aa: CASKRQGPGEQYF
cdr3_nt: TGTGCCAGCAAACGACAGGGCCCCGGCGAGCAGTACTTC

d_call: TRBD2
clone_size: .
j_call: TRBJ2-5
v_call: TRBV7-3
cdr3_aa: CASSPQLAGGRETQYF
cdr3_nt: TGTGCCAGCAGCCCTCAACTAGCGGGAGGACGAGAGACCCAGTACTTC

d_call: .
clone_size: once
j_call: TRBJ1-1
v_call: TRBV28
cdr3_aa: CASSLRTPTNTEAFF
cdr3_nt: TGTGCCAGCAGTTTGCGGACACCCACCAACACTGAAGCTTTCTTT

d_call: TRBD1
clone_size: .
j_call: TRBJ2-5
v_call: TRBV9
cdr3_aa: CASSVETGGRETQYF
cdr3_nt: TGTGCCAGCAGCGTAGAGACAGGGGGCCGAGAGACCCAGTACTTC

d_call: .
clone_size: .
j_call: TRBJ2-7
v_call: TRBV27
cdr3_aa: CASSWSVEASSYEQYF
cdr3_nt: TGTGCCAGCAGTTGGAGTGTAGAGGCGAGCTCCTACGAGCAGTACTTC

d_call: .
clone_size: .
j_call: TRBJ2-2
v_call: TRBV24-1
cdr3_aa: CATSPGRPRSGELFF
cdr3_nt: TGTGCCACCAGCCCCGGCCGCCCGAGGTCCGGGGAGCTGTTTTTT

d_call: .
clone_size: .
j_call: TRBJ2-7
v_call: TRBV27
cdr3_aa: CASSLFYSNEQYF
cdr3_nt: TGTGCCAGCAGTTTATTTTACTCGAACGAGCAGTACTTC

d_call: TRBD1
clone_size: .
j_call: TRBJ2-1
v_call: TRBV5-6
cdr3_aa: CASRETSGGPYNEQFF
cdr3_nt: TGTGCCAGCAGGGAAACCTCAGGGGGCCCCTACAATGAGCAGTTCTTC

d_call: TRBD1
clone_size: .
j_call: TRBJ2-7
v_call: TRBV25-1
cdr3_aa: CASSPYRGAYEQYF
cdr3_nt: TGTGCCAGCAGTCCCTACAGGGGTGCCTACGAGCAGTACTTC

d_call: .
clone_size: .
j_call: TRBJ2-1
v_call: TRBV6-5
cdr3_aa: CASSPSGGSYNEQFF
cdr3_nt: TGTGCCAGCAGTCCCAGCGGAGGCTCCTACAATGAGCAGTTCTTC

d_call: TRBD1
clone_size: once
j_call: TRBJ1-2
v_call: TRBV28
cdr3_aa: CASSTGQARGYTF
cdr3_nt: TGTGCCAGCAGTACCGGACAGGCGCGAGGCTACACCTTC

d_call: .
clone_size: .
j_call: TRBJ1-4
v_call: TRBV28
cdr3_aa: CASSLWNREKLFF
cdr3_nt: TGTGCCAGCAGTTTATGGAATCGGGAAAAACTGTTTTTT

d_call: .
clone_size: .
j_call: TRBJ1-5
v_call: TRBV6-1
cdr3_aa: CASSESNGGQPQHF
cdr3_nt: TGTGCCAGCAGTGAAAGTAACGGCGGTCAGCCCCAGCATTTT

d_call: .
clone_size: once
j_call: TRBJ2-7
v_call: TRBV5-1
cdr3_aa: CASSLASYYEQYF
cdr3_nt: TGCGCCAGCAGCTTGGCTTCCTACTACGAGCAGTACTTC

d_call: TRBD2
clone_size: .
j_call: TRBJ2-7
v_call: TRBV9
cdr3_aa: CASSVDSGLAGTYEQYF
cdr3_nt: TGTGCCAGCAGCGTAGATTCCGGACTAGCGGGGACCTACGAGCAGTACTTC

d_call: TRBD1
clone_size: .
j_call: TRBJ2-1
v_call: TRBV27
cdr3_aa: CASSFQGVGNEQFF
cdr3_nt: TGTGCCAGCAGTTTCCAGGGGGTAGGCAATGAGCAGTTCTTC

d_call: .
clone_size: .
j_call: TRBJ1-1
v_call: TRBV30
cdr3_aa: CASSGGPWRTEAFF
cdr3_nt: TGTGCCTCTTCGGGGGGGCCATGGAGGACTGAAGCTTTCTTT

d_call: .
clone_size: .
j_call: TRBJ2-1
v_call: TRBV5-6
cdr3_aa: CASSLTSKGEREQFF
cdr3_nt: TGTGCCAGCAGCTTGACTAGTAAAGGAGAACGGGAGCAGTTCTTC

d_call: .
clone_size: many
j_call: TRBJ2-5
v_call: TRBV5-6
cdr3_aa: CASSLVSGETQYF
cdr3_nt: TGTGCCAGCAGCTTGGTTAGCGGAGAGACCCAGTACTTC

d_call: TRBD2
clone_size: once
j_call: TRBJ2-2
v_call: TRBV11-2
cdr3_aa: CASSSSSGAGELFF
cdr3_nt: TGTGCCAGCAGCTCATCTAGCGGGGCCGGGGAGCTGTTTTTT

d_call: TRBD1
clone_size: .
j_call: TRBJ1-1
v_call: TRBV11-2
cdr3_aa: CASQGGTEAFF
cdr3_nt: TGTGCCAGCCAGGGGGGCACTGAAGCTTTCTTT

d_call: .
clone_size: .
j_call: TRBJ2-3
v_call: TRBV30
cdr3_aa: CAWSVLKVDTQYF
cdr3_nt: TGTGCCTGGAGTGTACTAAAGGTAGATACGCAGTATTTT

d_call: .
clone_size: .
j_call: TRBJ1-2
v_call: TRBV4-1
cdr3_aa: CASSQDKGFGGYTF
cdr3_nt: TGCGCCAGCAGCCAAGATAAGGGGTTTGGTGGCTACACCTTC

d_call: TRBD2
clone_size: .
j_call: TRBJ2-1
v_call: TRBV19
cdr3_aa: CASSFRGTSGYNEQFF
cdr3_nt: TGTGCCAGTAGCTTTCGGGGGACTAGCGGGTACAATGAGCAGTTCTTC

d_call: TRBD1
clone_size: .
j_call: TRBJ2-2
v_call: TRBV9
cdr3_aa: CASSPEDRAELITNTGELFF
cdr3_nt: TGTGCCAGCAGCCCCGAGGACAGGGCGGAACTAATAACGAACACCGGGGAGCTGTTTTTT

d_call: TRBD2
clone_size: .
j_call: TRBJ2-7
v_call: TRBV27
cdr3_aa: CASSLSAGFVDEQYF
cdr3_nt: TGTGCCAGCAGTTTATCAGCGGGGTTCGTGGACGAGCAGTACTTC

d_call: .
clone_size: .
j_call: TRBJ2-2
v_call: TRBV5-1
cdr3_aa: CASSLAKDSNTGELFF
cdr3_nt: TGCGCCAGCAGCTTGGCCAAGGACTCGAACACCGGGGAGCTGTTTTTT

d_call: TRBD1
clone_size: .
j_call: TRBJ1-4
v_call: TRBV29-1
cdr3_aa: CSVRGQGSNEKLFF
cdr3_nt: TGCAGCGTCCGAGGACAGGGAAGTAATGAAAAACTGTTTTTT

d_call: .
clone_size: few
j_call: TRBJ1-5
v_call: TRBV5-8
cdr3_aa: CASSLRQGSNQPQHF
cdr3_nt: TGTGCCAGCAGCTTGCGTCAGGGGAGCAATCAGCCCCAGCATTTT

d_call: TRBD2
clone_size: .
j_call: TRBJ2-7
v_call: TRBV4-1
cdr3_aa: CASSHLAGGPSYEQYF
cdr3_nt: TGCGCCAGCAGCCATTTAGCGGGAGGGCCCTCCTACGAGCAGTACTTC